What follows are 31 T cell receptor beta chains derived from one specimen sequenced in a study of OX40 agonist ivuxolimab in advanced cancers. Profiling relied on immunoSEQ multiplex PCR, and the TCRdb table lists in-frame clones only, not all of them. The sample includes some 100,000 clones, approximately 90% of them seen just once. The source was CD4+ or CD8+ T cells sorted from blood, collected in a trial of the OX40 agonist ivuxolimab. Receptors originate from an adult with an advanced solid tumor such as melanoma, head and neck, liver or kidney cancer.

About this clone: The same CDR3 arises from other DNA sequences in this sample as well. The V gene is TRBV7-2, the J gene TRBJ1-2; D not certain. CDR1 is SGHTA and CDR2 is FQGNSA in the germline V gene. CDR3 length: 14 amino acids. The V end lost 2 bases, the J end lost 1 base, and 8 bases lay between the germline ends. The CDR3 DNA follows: TGTGCCAGCAGCTTACCCCCCGGTAACTATGGCTACACCTTC. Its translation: CASSLPPGNYGYTF.

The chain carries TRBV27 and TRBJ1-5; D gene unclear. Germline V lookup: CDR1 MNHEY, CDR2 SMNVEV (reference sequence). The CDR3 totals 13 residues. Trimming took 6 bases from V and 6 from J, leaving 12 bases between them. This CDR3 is CASSQIVGQPQHF. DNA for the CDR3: TGTGCCAGCAGCCAAATAGTCGGTCAGCCCCAGCATTTT.

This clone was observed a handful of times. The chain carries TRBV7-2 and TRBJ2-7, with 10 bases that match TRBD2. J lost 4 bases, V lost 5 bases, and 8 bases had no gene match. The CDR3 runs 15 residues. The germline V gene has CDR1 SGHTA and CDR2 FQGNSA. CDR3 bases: TGTGCCAGCAGCCCGGGACTAGCGAGCACATACGAGCAGTACTTC. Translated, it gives CASSPGLASTYEQYF.

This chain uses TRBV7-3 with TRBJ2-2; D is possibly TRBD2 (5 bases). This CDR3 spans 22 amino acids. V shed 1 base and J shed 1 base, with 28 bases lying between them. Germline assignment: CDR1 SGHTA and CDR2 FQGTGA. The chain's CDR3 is CASSLRPLKSEARDVNTGELFF. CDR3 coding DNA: TGTGCCAGCAGCTTAAGGCCGCTAAAATCAGAGGCCCGGGATGTGAACACCGGGGAGCTGTTTTTT.

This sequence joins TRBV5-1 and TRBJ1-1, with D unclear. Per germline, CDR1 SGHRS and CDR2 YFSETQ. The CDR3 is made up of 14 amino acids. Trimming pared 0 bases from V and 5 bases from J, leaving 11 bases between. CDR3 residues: CASSLAPPRTEAFF. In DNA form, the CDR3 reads TGCGCCAGCAGCTTGGCTCCCCCCCGGACTGAAGCTTTCTTT.

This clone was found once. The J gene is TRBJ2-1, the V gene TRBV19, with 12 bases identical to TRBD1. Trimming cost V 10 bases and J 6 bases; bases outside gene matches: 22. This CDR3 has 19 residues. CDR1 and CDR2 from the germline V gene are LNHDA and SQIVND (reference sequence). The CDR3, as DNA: TGTGCCACCCGGGGGGTCCGGGACAGGGGGCCACTAGATTGCAATGAGCAGTTCTTC. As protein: CATRGVRDRGPLDCNEQFF.

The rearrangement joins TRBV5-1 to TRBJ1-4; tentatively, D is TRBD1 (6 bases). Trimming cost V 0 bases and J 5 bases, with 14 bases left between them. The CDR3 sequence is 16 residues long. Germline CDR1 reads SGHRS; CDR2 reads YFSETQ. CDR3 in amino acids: CASSLGAGALNEKLFF. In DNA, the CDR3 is TGCGCCAGCAGCTTGGGGGCAGGGGCGTTAAATGAAAAACTGTTTTTT.

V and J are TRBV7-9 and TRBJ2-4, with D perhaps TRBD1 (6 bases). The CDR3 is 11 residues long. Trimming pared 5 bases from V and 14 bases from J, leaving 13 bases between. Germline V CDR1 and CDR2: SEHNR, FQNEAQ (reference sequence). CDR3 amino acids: CASSPRGGEYF. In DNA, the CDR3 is TGTGCCAGCAGCCCAAGAGGGGGTGAGTACTTC.

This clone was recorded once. In DNA form, the CDR3 reads TGTGCCAGCAGCAGGCAAGAGACCCAGTACTTC. The encoded protein is CASSRQETQYF. This chain connects TRBV7-6 to TRBJ2-5, with D unresolved. CDR1 is SGHVS, CDR2 FNYEAQ, per germline. This CDR3 region has 11 residues. V was cut by 5 bases and J by 2 bases, with 3 bases left in between.

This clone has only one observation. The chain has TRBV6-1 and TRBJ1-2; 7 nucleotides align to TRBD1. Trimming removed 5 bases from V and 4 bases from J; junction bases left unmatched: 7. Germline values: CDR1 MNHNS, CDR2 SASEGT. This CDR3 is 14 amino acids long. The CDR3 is CASSNPGQSYGYTF. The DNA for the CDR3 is TGTGCCAGCAGTAACCCGGGACAGAGCTATGGCTACACCTTC.

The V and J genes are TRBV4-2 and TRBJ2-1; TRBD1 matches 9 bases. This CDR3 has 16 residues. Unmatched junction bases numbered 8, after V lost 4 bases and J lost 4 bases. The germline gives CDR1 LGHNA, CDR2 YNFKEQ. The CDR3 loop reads CASSRGGDRDYNEQFF. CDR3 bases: TGTGCCAGCAGCCGGGGCGGGGACAGGGATTACAATGAGCAGTTCTTC.

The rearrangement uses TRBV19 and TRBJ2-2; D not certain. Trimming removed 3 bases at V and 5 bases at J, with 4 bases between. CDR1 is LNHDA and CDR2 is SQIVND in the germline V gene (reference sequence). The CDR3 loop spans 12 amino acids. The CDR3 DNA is TGTGCCAGTAGTATCAGAACCGGGGAGCTGTTTTTT. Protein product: CASSIRTGELFF.

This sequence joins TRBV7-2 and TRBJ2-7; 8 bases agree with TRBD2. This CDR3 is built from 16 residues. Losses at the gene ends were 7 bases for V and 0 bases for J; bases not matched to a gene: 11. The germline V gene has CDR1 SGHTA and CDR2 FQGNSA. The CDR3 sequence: CASNARAGESSYEQYF. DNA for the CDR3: TGTGCCAGCAACGCAAGAGCGGGAGAGAGCTCCTACGAGCAGTACTTC.

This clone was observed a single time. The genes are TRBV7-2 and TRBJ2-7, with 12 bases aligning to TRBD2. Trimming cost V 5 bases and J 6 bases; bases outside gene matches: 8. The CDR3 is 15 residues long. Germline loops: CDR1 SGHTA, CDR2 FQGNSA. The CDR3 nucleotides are TGTGCCAGCAGCCCCCGACTAGCGGGAGTTCCCGAGCAGTACTTC. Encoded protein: CASSPRLAGVPEQYF. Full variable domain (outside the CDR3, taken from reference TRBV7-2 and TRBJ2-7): GAGVSQSPSNKVTEKGKDVELRCDPISGHTALYWYRQSLGQGLEFLIYFQGNSAPDKSGLPSDRFSAERTGGSVSTLTIQRTQQEDSAVYLCASSPRLAGVPEQYFGPGTRLTVT.

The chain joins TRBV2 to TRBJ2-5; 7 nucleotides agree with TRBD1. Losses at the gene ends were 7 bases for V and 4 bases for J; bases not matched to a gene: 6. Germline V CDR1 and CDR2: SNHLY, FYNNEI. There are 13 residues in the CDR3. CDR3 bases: TGTGCCAGCACCACACAGGGGAGAGAGACCCAGTACTTC. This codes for CASTTQGRETQYF.

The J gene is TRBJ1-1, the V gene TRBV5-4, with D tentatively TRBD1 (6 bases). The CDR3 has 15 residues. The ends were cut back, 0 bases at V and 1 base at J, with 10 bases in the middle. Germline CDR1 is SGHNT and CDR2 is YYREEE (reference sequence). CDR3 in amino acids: CASSLEQGWNTEAFF. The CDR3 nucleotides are TGTGCCAGCAGCTTGGAGCAGGGGTGGAACACTGAAGCTTTCTTT.

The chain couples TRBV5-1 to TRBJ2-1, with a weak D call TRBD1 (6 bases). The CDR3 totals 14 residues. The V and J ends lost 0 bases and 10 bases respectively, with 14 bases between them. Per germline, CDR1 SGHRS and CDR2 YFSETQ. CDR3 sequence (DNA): TGCGCCAGCAGCTTGGTGGCAGGGGTCGGAGAGCAGTTCTTC. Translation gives CASSLVAGVGEQFF.

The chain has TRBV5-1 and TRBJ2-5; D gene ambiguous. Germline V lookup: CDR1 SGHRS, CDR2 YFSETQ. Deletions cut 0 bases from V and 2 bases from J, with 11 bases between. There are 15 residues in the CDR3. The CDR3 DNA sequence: TGCGCCAGCAGCTTGGCGACACTCCCGCAAGAGACCCAGTACTTC. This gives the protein CASSLATLPQETQYF.

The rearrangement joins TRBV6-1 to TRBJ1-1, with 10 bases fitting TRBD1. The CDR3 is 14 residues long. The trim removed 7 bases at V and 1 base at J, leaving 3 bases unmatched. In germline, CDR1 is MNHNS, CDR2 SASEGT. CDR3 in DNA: TGTGCCAGCATCCGGGACAGGGGGAACACTGAAGCTTTCTTT. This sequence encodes CASIRDRGNTEAFF.

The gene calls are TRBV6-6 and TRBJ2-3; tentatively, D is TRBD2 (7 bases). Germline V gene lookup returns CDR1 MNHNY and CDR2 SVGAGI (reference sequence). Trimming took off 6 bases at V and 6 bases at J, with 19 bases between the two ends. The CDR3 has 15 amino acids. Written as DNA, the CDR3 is TGTGCCAGCAGCGAACGGCTCAAGGGGGGGGATACGCAGTATTTT. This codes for CASSERLKGGDTQYF.

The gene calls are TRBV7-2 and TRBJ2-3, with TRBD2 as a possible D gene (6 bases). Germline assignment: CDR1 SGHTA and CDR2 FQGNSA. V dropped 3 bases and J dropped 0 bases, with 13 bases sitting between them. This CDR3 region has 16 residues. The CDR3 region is CASSFVGGISTDTQYF. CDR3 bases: TGTGCCAGCAGCTTTGTGGGCGGGATTAGCACAGATACGCAGTATTTT.

The CDR3 coding sequence is TGTGCCAGCAGTCCCACAACAGTCTTGGCTGGAAACACCATATATTTT. It yields the protein CASSPTTVLAGNTIYF. The chain carries TRBV27 and TRBJ1-3; D is unresolved. From germline, CDR1 is MNHEY and CDR2 SMNVEV (reference sequence). V lost 5 bases and J 2 bases, leaving 16 bases between the germline ends. The CDR3 is 16 amino acids.

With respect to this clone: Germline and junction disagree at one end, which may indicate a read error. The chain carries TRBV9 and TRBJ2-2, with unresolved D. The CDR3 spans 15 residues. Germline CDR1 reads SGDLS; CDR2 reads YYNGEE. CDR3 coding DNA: TGTGCCAGCAGCGCTTTCCCAGACTCCTCCGGCGAGCTGTTTTTT. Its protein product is CASSAFPDSSGELFF.

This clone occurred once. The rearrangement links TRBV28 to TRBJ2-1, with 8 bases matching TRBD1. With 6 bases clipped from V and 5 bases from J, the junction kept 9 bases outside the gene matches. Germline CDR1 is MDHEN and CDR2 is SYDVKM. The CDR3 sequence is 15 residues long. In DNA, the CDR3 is TGTGCCAGCAGCCCGGGACAGGCGTGGAACAATGAGCAGTTCTTC. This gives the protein CASSPGQAWNNEQFF.

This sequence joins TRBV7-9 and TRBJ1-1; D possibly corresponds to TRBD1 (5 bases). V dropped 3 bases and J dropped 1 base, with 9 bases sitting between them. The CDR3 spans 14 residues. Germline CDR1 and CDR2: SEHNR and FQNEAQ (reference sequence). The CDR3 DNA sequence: TGTGCCAGCAGCTTCGGCGGGGGGAACACTGAAGCTTTCTTT. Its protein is CASSFGGGNTEAFF.

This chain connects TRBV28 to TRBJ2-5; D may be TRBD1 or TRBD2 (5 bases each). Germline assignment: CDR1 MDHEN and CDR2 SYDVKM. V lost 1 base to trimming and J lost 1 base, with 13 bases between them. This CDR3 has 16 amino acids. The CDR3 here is CASSLFGGASQETQYF. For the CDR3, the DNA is TGTGCCAGCAGTTTATTTGGGGGAGCAAGCCAAGAGACCCAGTACTTC.

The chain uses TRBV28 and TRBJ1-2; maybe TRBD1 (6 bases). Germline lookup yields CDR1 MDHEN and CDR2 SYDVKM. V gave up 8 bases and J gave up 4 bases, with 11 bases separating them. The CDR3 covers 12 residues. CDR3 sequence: CASLGGGYGYTF. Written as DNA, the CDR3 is TGTGCCAGCCTAGGGGGAGGCTATGGCTACACCTTC.

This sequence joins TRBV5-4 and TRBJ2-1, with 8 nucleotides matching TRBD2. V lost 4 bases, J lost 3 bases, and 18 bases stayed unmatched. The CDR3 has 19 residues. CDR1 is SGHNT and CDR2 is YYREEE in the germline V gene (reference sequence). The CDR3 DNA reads TGTGCCAGCAGCCCCAGCCTAGCGGGCCTGGTCCGAGACTACAATGAGCAGTTCTTC. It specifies CASSPSLAGLVRDYNEQFF.

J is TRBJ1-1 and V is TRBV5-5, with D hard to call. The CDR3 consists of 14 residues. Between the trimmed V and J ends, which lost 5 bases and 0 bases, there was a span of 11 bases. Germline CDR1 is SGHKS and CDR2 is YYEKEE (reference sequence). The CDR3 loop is CASSQTTMNTEAFF. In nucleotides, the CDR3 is TGTGCCAGCAGTCAAACCACAATGAACACTGAAGCTTTCTTT.

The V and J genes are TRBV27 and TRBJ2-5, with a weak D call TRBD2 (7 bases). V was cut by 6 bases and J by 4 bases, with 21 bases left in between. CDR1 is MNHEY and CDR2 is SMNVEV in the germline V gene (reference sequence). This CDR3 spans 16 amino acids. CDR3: CASRPWEGDILETQYF. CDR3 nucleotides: TGTGCCAGCAGGCCTTGGGAGGGGGACATTTTAGAGACCCAGTACTTC.

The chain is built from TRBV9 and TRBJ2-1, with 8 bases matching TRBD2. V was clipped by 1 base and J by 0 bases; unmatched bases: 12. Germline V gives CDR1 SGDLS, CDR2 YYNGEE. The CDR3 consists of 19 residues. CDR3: CASSVTSGTSGRSYNEQFF. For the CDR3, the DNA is TGTGCCAGCAGCGTAACGAGTGGTACTAGCGGTCGCTCCTACAATGAGCAGTTCTTC.